Following are 21 T cell receptor beta chains from one sample sequenced in a study of blood T cells in healthy people across ages. Sample-barcoded 5' priming and a J-beta primer mix drove a second PCR of 7 to 11 cycles. Each CDR3 protein is one row after TCRdb ran MiXCR on the 5' RACE reads. The data show more than 1,000,000 distinct CDR3 sequences, with 25% seen just once and around 0.75% held by the top ten. These same records also appear under a second study, on T cells of mothers and their children.

The sample was blood. These receptors originate from a girl aged 2 to 9 in good health.

This clonotype occurred many times. The chain couples TRBV9 to TRBJ2-4; D is unclear. Germline V lookup: CDR1 SGDLS, CDR2 YYNGEE. The CDR3 length is 15 residues. The ends were cut back, 3 bases at V and 7 bases at J, with 17 bases in the middle. The chain's CDR3 is CASSGPDGPPNIQYF. The DNA of the CDR3 is TGTGCCAGCAGCGGACCGGACGGCCCCCCCAACATTCAGTACTTC.

This clonotype was seen a few times. This chain uses TRBV4-3 with TRBJ2-5, with 10 bases fitting TRBD2. The J call may be faulty, since TRBJ2-1 better matches the DNA end. CDR3 size: 19 residues. Germline CDR1 reads LGHNA; CDR2 reads YSLEER. CDR3 sequence: CASSQDGASGGDQGDEQFF. The CDR3 bases are TGCGCCAGCAGCCAAGATGGGGCTAGCGGGGGTGACCAGGGAGATGAGCAGTTCTTC.

This sequence joins TRBV7-2 and TRBJ2-7; tentative D call: TRBD1 (5 bases). The germline V gene has CDR1 SGHTA and CDR2 FQGNSA. The germline V and J ends were trimmed by 5 bases and 6 bases, with 20 bases remaining between them. This CDR3 is built from 15 residues. This CDR3 reads CASSTRQSGLGEQYF. CDR3 sequence (DNA): TGTGCCAGCAGCACAAGACAATCAGGGTTGGGCGAGCAGTACTTC.

The chain joins TRBV20-1 to TRBJ2-7; D not resolved. Trimming took 2 bases from V and 2 from J, leaving 10 bases between them. Germline V gene data show CDR1 as DFQATT and CDR2 as SNEGSKA (reference sequence). The CDR3 is 13 residues long. In DNA form, the CDR3 reads TGCAGTGCTAGATCGGGTCTGACCTACGAGCAGTACTTC. Translated: CSARSGLTYEQYF.

J is TRBJ1-1 and V is TRBV12-3 or TRBV12-4; unclear D gene. The CDR3 length is 14 residues. V was shortened by 5 bases and J by 1 base, with 11 bases between the two germline ends. The DNA of the CDR3 is TGTGCCAGCAGTATCGACCGGGGGAACACTGAAGCTTTCTTT. Its protein is CASSIDRGNTEAFF.

As regards this clonotype: The junction does not match germline at one end; this may be a read error. The rearrangement links TRBV27 to TRBJ2-4, with D possibly TRBD1 on 5 matching bases. Germline V gene data show CDR1 as MNHEY and CDR2 as SMNVEV (reference sequence). This CDR3 has 11 residues. In DNA form, the CDR3 reads TGTGCCAGCAGTTTTCAGGGCTCTGTGCACTTC. Translation: CASSFQGSVHF.

The rearrangement links TRBV12-3 or TRBV12-4 to TRBJ2-5; the D gene could be TRBD1 or TRBD2 (5 bases each). CDR3 length equals 11 residues. V lost 8 bases, J lost 6 bases, and 10 bases lay in between. The CDR3 sequence is CASGGPQTQYF. In DNA, the CDR3 is TGTGCCAGCGGGGGTCCCCAGACCCAGTACTTC.

J is TRBJ2-7 and V is TRBV29-1; 12 positions agree with TRBD2. This CDR3 comprises 17 residues. V was clipped by 7 bases and J by 3 bases; unmatched bases: 16. Germline lookup yields CDR1 SQVTM and CDR2 ANQGSEA. The CDR3 DNA follows: TGCAGCGCTATTCTCGGACTAGCGGGGCAGACGAGCTACGAGCAGTACTTC. This codes for CSAILGLAGQTSYEQYF.

The chain recombines TRBV12-3 or TRBV12-4 with TRBJ1-1; D gene uncertain. The CDR3 runs to 14 residues. V lost 7 bases and J lost 5, with 17 bases in between. The CDR3 sequence: CASTKSPVGTEAFF. CDR3 DNA: TGTGCCAGCACCAAGTCTCCGGTGGGAACTGAAGCTTTCTTT.

In regard to this clonotype: The germline gene is not matched at one end of the junction; a read error may be the cause. The chain has TRBV28 and TRBJ1-5; D not resolved. The CDR3 loop spans 16 amino acids. Germline CDR1 MDHEN, CDR2 SYDVKM. The CDR3 protein is CVSLAHGEGSNQPQHF. CDR3 bases: TGTGTCAGCCTAGCTCACGGTGAGGGCAGCAATCAGCCCCAGCATTTT.

The chain has TRBV6-1 and TRBJ1-5; D ambiguous. Germline CDR1 and CDR2: MNHNS and SASEGT. V shed 3 bases and J shed 3 bases, with 12 bases lying between them. This CDR3 is built from 15 residues. The CDR3 sequence: CASSEVGQTNQPQHF. CDR3 nucleotide sequence: TGTGCCAGCAGTGAGGTAGGGCAGACCAATCAGCCCCAGCATTTT.

V usage is TRBV28 and J usage is TRBJ2-4, with D uncertain. CDR3 length: 16 residues. The germline V gene has CDR1 MDHEN and CDR2 SYDVKM. Trimming cost V 3 bases and J 0 bases, with 12 bases left between them. As DNA, the CDR3 is TGTGCCAGCAGTTTTGGAGTCCCCTCAGCCAAAAACATTCAGTACTTC. Amino acid sequence: CASSFGVPSAKNIQYF.

This clonotype was recorded at least ten times. The chain combines TRBV24-1 with TRBJ2-1, with 10 positions matching TRBD1. CDR1 is KGHDR, CDR2 SFDVKD, per germline. CDR3 length: 21 residues. The J segment lost 0 bases and the V segment lost 3 bases, leaving 16 bases of the junction unmatched. The CDR3 DNA follows: TGTGCCACCAGTGATGATCTACCGGGACAGGGGACCTACAGCTCCTACAATGAGCAGTTCTTC. Residues: CATSDDLPGQGTYSSYNEQFF.

This clonotype appeared a single time. The chain employs TRBV11-2 and TRBJ2-7, with D possibly matching TRBD2 (5 bases). The germline CDR1 and CDR2 sequences are SGHAT and FQNNGV. Trimming shortened V by 4 bases and J by 3 bases, and 13 bases separated the two germline ends. This CDR3 has 14 residues. The CDR3 sequence is CASSSRTFDYEQYF. CDR3 sequence (DNA): TGTGCCAGCAGCTCCCGGACTTTCGACTACGAGCAGTACTTC. The whole variable domain, filled in from reference TRBV11-2 and TRBJ2-7, reads EAGVAQSPRYKIIEKRQSVAFWCNPISGHATLYWYQQILGQGPKLLIQFQNNGVVDDSQLPKDRFSAERLKGVDSTLKIQPAKLEDSAVYLCASSSRTFDYEQYFGPGTRLTVT.

This clonotype was found a few times. V and J are TRBV10-3 and TRBJ2-3; 7 nucleotides agree with TRBD2. CDR3 length: 14 amino acids. The V segment lost 7 bases and the J segment 2 bases; nucleotides outside the gene matches: 6. CDR1 is ENHRY, CDR2 SYGVKD, per germline. The CDR3 reads CAIMAGDPTDTQYF. For the CDR3, the DNA is TGTGCCATCATGGCGGGAGATCCCACAGATACGCAGTATTTT.

This rearrangement joins TRBV11-2 to TRBJ2-7; 10 positions agree with TRBD1. The germline V gene has CDR1 SGHAT and CDR2 FQNNGV. The CDR3 is made up of 15 amino acids. V shed 6 bases and J 3 bases; nucleotides not matched to a gene: 8. The CDR3 DNA reads as TGTGCCAGCAGAAAACCGGGACAGGGGCGCTACGAGCAGTACTTC. Its translation is CASRKPGQGRYEQYF.

This clonotype was found a few times. V is TRBV20-1 and J is TRBJ1-6, with a possible D match to TRBD1 (5 bases). V gave up 3 bases and J gave up 7 bases, with 13 bases separating them. The CDR3 spans 14 residues. Germline CDR1 reads DFQATT; CDR2 reads SNEGSKA (reference sequence). This CDR3 reads CSARTQELNSPLHF. The CDR3 DNA reads as TGCAGTGCTAGGACACAGGAACTAAATTCACCCCTCCACTTT.

The rearrangement links TRBV15 to TRBJ2-7; D gene unclear. The V gene lost 3 bases and the J gene lost 2 bases, with 17 bases spanning the gap. The length of the CDR3 is 16 residues. Per the germline V gene, CDR1 is LNHNV and CDR2 is YYDKDF (reference sequence). The CDR3 sequence is CATSRESGVRPYEQYF. CDR3 coding DNA: TGTGCCACCAGCAGGGAATCAGGCGTACGCCCCTACGAGCAGTACTTC.

This clonotype has a single count. CDR3 bases: TGTGCTAGTGGTTTGCCCCCCAGGGGCCGAACAATTCCCTACAATGAGCAGTTCTTC. Translation gives CASGLPPRGRTIPYNEQFF. This sequence joins TRBV12-5 and TRBJ2-1; a weak D match, TRBD1 (6 bases). Per the germline V gene, CDR1 is LGHNT and CDR2 is FRNRAP. V dropped 2 bases and J dropped 2 bases, with 22 bases sitting between them. The CDR3 runs 19 residues.

The rearrangement links TRBV11-2 to TRBJ2-3; the D is unclear. Trimming removed 1 base from V and 1 base from J, with 9 bases in between. CDR3 length: 15 residues. Germline CDR1 reads SGHAT; CDR2 reads FQNNGV. CDR3: CASSLVVDGTDTQYF. The DNA of the CDR3 is TGTGCCAGCAGCTTAGTAGTGGATGGCACAGATACGCAGTATTTT.

The chain employs TRBV11-2 and TRBJ2-5, with a tentative D call TRBD2 (5 bases). The V end lost 5 bases, the J end lost 5 bases, and 12 bases lay between the germline ends. The CDR3 contains 13 residues. Per germline, CDR1 SGHAT and CDR2 FQNNGV. The CDR3 nucleotides read TGTGCCAGCAGCGAAACTAGTCTGGAGACCCAGTACTTC. This encodes CASSETSLETQYF.